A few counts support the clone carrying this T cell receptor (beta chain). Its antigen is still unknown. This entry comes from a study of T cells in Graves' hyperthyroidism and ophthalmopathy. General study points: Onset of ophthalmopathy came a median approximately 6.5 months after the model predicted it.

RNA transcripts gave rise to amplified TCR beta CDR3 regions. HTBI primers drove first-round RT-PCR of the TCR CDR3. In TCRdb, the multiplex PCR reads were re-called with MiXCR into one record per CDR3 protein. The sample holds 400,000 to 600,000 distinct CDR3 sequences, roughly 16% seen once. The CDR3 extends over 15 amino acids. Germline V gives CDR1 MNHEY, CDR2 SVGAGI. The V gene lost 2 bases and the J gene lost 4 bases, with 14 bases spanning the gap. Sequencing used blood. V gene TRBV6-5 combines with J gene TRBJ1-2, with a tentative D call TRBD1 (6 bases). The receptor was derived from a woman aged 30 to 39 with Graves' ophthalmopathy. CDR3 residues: CASSYTVQGIYGYTF. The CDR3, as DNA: TGTGCCAGCAGTTACACCGTACAGGGTATCTATGGCTACACCTTC.